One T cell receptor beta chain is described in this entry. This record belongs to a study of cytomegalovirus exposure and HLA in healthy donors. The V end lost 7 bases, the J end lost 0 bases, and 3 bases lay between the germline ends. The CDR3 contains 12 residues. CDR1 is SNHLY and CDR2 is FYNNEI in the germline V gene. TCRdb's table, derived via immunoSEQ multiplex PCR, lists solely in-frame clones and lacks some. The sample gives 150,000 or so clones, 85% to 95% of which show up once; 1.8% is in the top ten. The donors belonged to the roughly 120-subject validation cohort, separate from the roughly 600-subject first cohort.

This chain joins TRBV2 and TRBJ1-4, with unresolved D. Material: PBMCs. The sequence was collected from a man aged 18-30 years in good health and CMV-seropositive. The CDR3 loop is CASTSTNEKLFF. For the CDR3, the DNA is TGTGCCAGCACGTCAACTAATGAAAAACTGTTTTTT. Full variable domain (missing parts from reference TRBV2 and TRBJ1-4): EPEVTQTPSHQVTQMGQEVILRCVPISNHLYFYWYRQILGQKVEFLVSFYNNEISEKSEIFDDQFSVERPDGSNFTLKIRSTKLEDSAMYFCASTSTNEKLFFGSGTQLSVL.